The rows below give T cell receptor beta chains drawn from one sample of a study of identical twins. TCRdb called the 5' RACE reads again in MiXCR, with one record for every CDR3 protein. Of about 100,000 distinct CDR3 sequences in the sample, 5.9% were seen once. The specimen was memory T cells sorted from blood. Source of these receptors: a woman between 50 and 59 years old in good health. Both conserved end residues are part of each CDR3. Each record gives: J gene, clone size, D gene, V gene, CDR3 protein, CDR3 DNA. The D gene is left open where the match is weak. Some rows mark clone size as missing; the rest say once, few, many or name a class of expanded clone.

>TRBJ2-1|many|TRBD1|TRBV28
CASSDNRGYNEQFF
TGTGCCAGCAGTGACAACAGGGGGTACAATGAGCAGTTCTTC
>TRBJ2-1|many|TRBD1|TRBV4-1
CASSPRDREVEQFF
TGCGCCAGCAGCCCTAGGGACAGGGAAGTTGAGCAGTTCTTC
>TRBJ2-1|many|NA|TRBV6-4
CASSATTLNEQFF
TGTGCCAGCAGTGCTACTACTCTGAATGAGCAGTTCTTC
>TRBJ1-2|many|NA|TRBV15
CATSRDRGGAARTRGYTF
TGTGCCACCAGCAGAGATAGAGGAGGGGCCGCCCGGACTCGGGGCTACACCTTC
>TRBJ2-5|many|TRBD2|TRBV7-8
CASSTTSARRETQYF
TGTGCCAGCAGCACGACTAGCGCCCGACGAGAGACCCAGTACTTC
>TRBJ2-1|few|TRBD2|TRBV11-3
CASMGGVSEQFF
TGTGCCAGCATGGGAGGGGTTAGTGAGCAGTTCTTC
>TRBJ1-5|many|NA|TRBV20-1
CSARPRALGNQPQHF
TGCAGTGCGAGGCCTCGGGCCTTAGGGAATCAGCCCCAGCATTTT
>TRBJ2-1|NA|TRBD2|TRBV11-3
CASSRRTSGSSRNEQFF
TGTGCCAGCAGCCGCCGCACTAGCGGGAGTAGTAGGAATGAGCAGTTCTTC
>TRBJ2-3|many|NA|TRBV20-1
CSAAGGATDTQYF
TGCAGTGCCGCAGGAGGGGCCACAGATACGCAGTATTTT
>TRBJ2-1|many|TRBD2|TRBV7-8
CASSPPGLAHNEQFF
TGTGCCAGCAGCCCTCCGGGACTAGCGCACAATGAGCAGTTCTTC
>TRBJ2-6|NA|NA|TRBV4-1
CASSQDAGPSGANVLTF
TGCGCCAGCAGCCAAGACGCGGGACCCTCTGGGGCCAACGTCCTGACTTTC
>TRBJ2-6|NA|NA|TRBV6-1
CASSENKGGWHSGANVLTF
TGTGCCAGCAGTGAAAACAAGGGCGGGTGGCACTCTGGGGCCAACGTCCTGACTTTC
>TRBJ1-5|NA|NA|TRBV5-6
CASSLGGIGNQPQHF
TGTGCCAGCAGCTTGGGGGGTATTGGAAATCAGCCCCAGCATTTT
>TRBJ2-2|many|NA|TRBV5-1
CASSRDGFNTGELFF
TGCGCCAGCAGCAGGGACGGATTTAACACCGGGGAGCTGTTTTTT
>TRBJ1-4|many|NA|TRBV20-1
CSARAGGGREKLFF
TGCAGTGCTAGAGCGGGGGGTGGTCGTGAAAAACTGTTTTTT
>TRBJ2-2|NA|NA|TRBV12-5
CASGLRYTGELFF
TGTGCTAGTGGTTTGAGGTATACCGGGGAGCTGTTTTTT
>TRBJ2-5|many|NA|TRBV5-1
CASSLSLSSNRETQYF
TGCGCCAGCAGCTTGTCGCTCAGTAGTAATCGTGAGACCCAGTACTTC
>TRBJ1-3|few|NA|TRBV11-3
CASSPRPNVAGNTIYF
TGTGCCAGCAGCCCCCGTCCGAACGTCGCTGGAAACACCATATATTTT
>TRBJ1-5|many|TRBD1|TRBV3-1
CASSQGDRVSQPQHF
TGTGCCAGCAGCCAAGGGGACAGGGTTTCTCAGCCCCAGCATTTT
>TRBJ1-2|few|NA|TRBV12-3/TRBV12-4
CASSSTGYGYTF
TGTGCCAGCAGCTCCACAGGCTATGGCTACACCTTC
>TRBJ1-2|many|NA|TRBV20-1
CSASTPRQDYGYTF
TGCAGTGCTAGTACCCCCCGACAGGACTATGGCTACACCTTC
>TRBJ1-5|many|NA|TRBV5-1
CASSVDRNQPQHF
TGCGCCAGCAGCGTGGACAGAAATCAGCCCCAGCATTTT
>TRBJ1-1|many|NA|TRBV6-1
CRQNTEAFF
TGCCGACAGAACACTGAAGCTTTCTTT
>TRBJ2-4|many|NA|TRBV19
CASSIGGAKNIQYF
TGTGCCAGTAGTATTGGGGGAGCCAAAAACATTCAGTACTTC
>TRBJ2-3|many|TRBD1|TRBV7-9
CASSLPDRGITDTQYF
TGTGCCAGCAGCTTGCCGGACAGGGGCATCACAGATACGCAGTATTTT
>TRBJ2-6|many|NA|TRBV10-2
CASRDVANVLTF
TGCGCCAGCAGGGATGTGGCCAACGTCCTGACTTTC
>TRBJ1-5|few|NA|TRBV16
CASTPGRGKNQPQHF
TGTGCCAGCACCCCGGGACGAGGGAAAAATCAGCCCCAGCATTTT
>TRBJ1-3|NA|NA|TRBV4-2
CASSQESPAPGRISSGNTIYF
TGTGCCAGCAGCCAAGAATCACCGGCTCCGGGACGAATATCCTCTGGAAACACCATATATTTT
>TRBJ2-1|many|TRBD2|TRBV7-9
CASSFNTAGVF
TGTGCCAGCAGCTTTAATACGGCGGGGGTCTTC
>TRBJ1-3|NA|NA|TRBV24-1
CATNNGELSGNTIYF
TGTGCCACTAATAACGGGGAGCTCTCTGGAAACACCATATATTTT
>TRBJ1-2|NA|NA|TRBV28
CASRTGGGYTF
TGTGCCAGCAGAACAGGCGGAGGCTACACCTTC
>TRBJ1-3|NA|NA|TRBV10-2
CASSEDLAKPRRYF
TGCGCCAGCAGTGAGGACTTGGCAAAACCGAGGCGATATTTT
>TRBJ2-4|NA|NA|TRBV21-1
CASSKGYRGLDIQYF
TGTGCCAGCAGCAAAGGCTATAGGGGACTAGATATCCAGTACTTC
>TRBJ2-2|many|NA|TRBV3-1
CASSQKMDWGELFF
TGTGCCAGCAGCCAAAAGATGGATTGGGGGGAGCTGTTTTTT
>TRBJ2-7|many|TRBD1|TRBV5-1
CASSRTPGQGVGEQYF
TGCGCCAGCAGCCGTACCCCGGGACAGGGAGTTGGAGAGCAGTACTTC
>TRBJ1-1|many|NA|TRBV5-6
CASSQPLGEAFF
TGTGCCAGCAGCCAACCCCTCGGGGAGGCTTTCTTT
>TRBJ2-5|many|NA|TRBV29-1
CSVKVETQYF
TGCAGCGTCAAGGTGGAGACCCAGTACTTC
>TRBJ2-3|few|TRBD2|TRBV24-1
CATSDSRTSADTQYF
TGTGCCACCAGTGATTCCCGGACTAGCGCAGATACGCAGTATTTT
>TRBJ1-2|few|NA|TRBV6-4
CASSDSTGVNGYTF
TGTGCCAGCAGTGACTCGACGGGTGTTAATGGCTACACCTTC
>TRBJ2-3|many|NA|TRBV20-1
CSARDRASVADTQYF
TGCAGTGCTAGAGATAGGGCTAGCGTCGCAGATACGCAGTATTTT
>TRBJ1-3|many|NA|TRBV6-5
CASSPGPGNTIYF
TGTGCCAGCAGCCCGGGACCGGGAAACACCATATATTTT
>TRBJ2-5|many|NA|TRBV28
CASSLTRETQYF
TGTGCCAGCAGCCTAACAAGGGAGACCCAGTACTTC
>TRBJ2-5|NA|TRBD2|TRBV20-1
CSARDTPGGFETQYF
TGCAGTGCTAGAGATACCCCGGGAGGGTTTGAGACCCAGTACTTC
>TRBJ1-2|many|NA|TRBV11-2
CASSHVRVRGYTF
TGTGCCAGCAGCCATGTAAGGGTACGTGGCTACACCTTC
>TRBJ2-1|many|NA|TRBV14
CASSQYDRWNNEQFF
TGTGCCAGCAGCCAATACGACAGATGGAACAATGAGCAGTTCTTC
>TRBJ2-1|few|TRBD2|TRBV20-1
CSARDSRTSQFF
TGCAGTGCTAGAGATTCTAGGACTAGCCAGTTCTTC
>TRBJ2-5|NA|NA|TRBV7-9
CASCLGYPRETQYF
TGTGCCAGCTGTCTAGGCTACCCGAGGGAGACCCAGTACTTC
>TRBJ1-1|many|NA|TRBV11-2
CASSLSFGAGNTEAFF
TGTGCCAGCAGCTTGAGCTTCGGTGCGGGGAACACTGAAGCTTTCTTT
>TRBJ2-3|NA|TRBD1|TRBV28
CASSLDRGRSTDTQYF
TGTGCCAGCAGTCTAGACAGGGGGCGCTCCACAGATACGCAGTATTTT
>TRBJ2-3|few|NA|TRBV29-1
CSMEGARADTQYF
TGCTCTATGGAGGGGGCGAGGGCAGATACGCAGTATTTT